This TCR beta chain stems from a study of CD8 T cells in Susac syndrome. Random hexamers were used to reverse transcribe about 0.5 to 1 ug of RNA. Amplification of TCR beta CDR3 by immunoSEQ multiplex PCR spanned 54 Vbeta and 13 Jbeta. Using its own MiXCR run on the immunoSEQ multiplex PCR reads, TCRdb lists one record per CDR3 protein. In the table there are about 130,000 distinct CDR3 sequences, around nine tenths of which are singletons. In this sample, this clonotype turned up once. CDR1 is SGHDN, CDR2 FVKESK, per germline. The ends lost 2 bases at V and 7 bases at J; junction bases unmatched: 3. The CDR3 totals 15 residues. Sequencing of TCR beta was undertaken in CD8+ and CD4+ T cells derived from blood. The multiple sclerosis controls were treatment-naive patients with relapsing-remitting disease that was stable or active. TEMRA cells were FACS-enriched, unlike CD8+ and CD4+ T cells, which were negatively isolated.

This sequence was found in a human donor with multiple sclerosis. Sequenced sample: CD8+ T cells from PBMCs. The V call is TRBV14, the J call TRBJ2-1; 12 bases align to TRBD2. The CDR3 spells CASSQLAGGGNEQFF. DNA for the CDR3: TGTGCCAGCAGCCAACTAGCGGGAGGGGGTAATGAGCAGTTCTTC.